The present entry profiles one TCR beta chain with its context. TCRbeta library preparation incorporated unique molecular identifiers. One entry per CDR3 protein results from TCRdb running MiXCR on the PCR reads. The sample carries 190,000 or so distinct CDR3 sequences, more than 12% recorded once. This sample was taken from a study of T-cell reconstitution after alpha-beta-depleted transplantation in children. The material sequenced was PBMCs from the stem cell graft donor, taken from the stem cell graft. This receptor was obtained from a human donor who donated a stem cell graft to a child with acute lymphoblastic leukemia.

CDR3 coding DNA: TGTGCCTGGAGTTTCGACAGTTCTGGAAACACCATATATTTT. This gives the protein CAWSFDSSGNTIYF. The chain uses TRBV30 and TRBJ1-3, with a weak D call TRBD1 (5 bases). This CDR3 contains 14 residues. Trimming shortened V by 2 bases and J by 1 base, and 9 bases separated the two germline ends. Germline lookup yields CDR1 GTSNPN and CDR2 SVGIG (reference sequence).